The clone carrying this T cell receptor beta chain has a handful of counts. Using immunoSEQ multiplex PCR, the repertoire was profiled, and TCRdb retains in-frame clones only, with some absent. The sample shows around 1 million clones, about 80% of them seen only once. The germline V and J ends were trimmed by 2 bases and 8 bases, with 10 bases remaining between them. CDR3 length equals 13 residues. CDR1 and CDR2 from the germline V gene are LNHDA and SQIVND (reference sequence). This sample was taken from a study of shared clonotypes between healthy human individuals. Sequenced input: memory CD4+ T cells sorted from blood. Subset denoted: CD45RA-negative fraction. The chain is built from TRBV19 and TRBJ2-1, with D perhaps TRBD1 (7 bases). The source of this sequence is a man between 18 and 35 years old in good health. CDR3 region: CASSIQGGYEQFF. The CDR3 bases are TGTGCCAGTAGTATACAGGGGGGCTATGAGCAGTTCTTC.